The sample holds a few counts of the clone carrying this T cell receptor beta chain. Amplified regions were TCR beta CDR3 sequences from RNA transcripts. In the first-round RT-PCR of the TCR CDR3, the HTBI primer set was used. MiXCR, applied by TCRdb to the multiplex PCR reads, yields one record per CDR3 protein. This table has roughly 570,000 distinct CDR3 sequences, 15% to 19% appearing once. This specimen comes from a study of T cells in Graves' hyperthyroidism and ophthalmopathy. The CDR3 consists of 15 residues. Per the germline V gene, CDR1 is SEHNR and CDR2 is FQNEAQ (reference sequence). V was trimmed by 1 base and J by 1 base, leaving 7 bases between them. Out of over 7.5 ml of fresh peripheral blood came the PBMCs.

Sample: blood. The receptor's source is a woman in her thirties with Graves' hyperthyroidism. The V and J genes are TRBV7-9 and TRBJ2-2; possible D gene TRBD1, 5 bases. The CDR3 loop is CASSLDTGNTGELFF. In DNA, the CDR3 is TGTGCCAGCAGCTTAGATACAGGGAACACCGGGGAGCTGTTTTTT.